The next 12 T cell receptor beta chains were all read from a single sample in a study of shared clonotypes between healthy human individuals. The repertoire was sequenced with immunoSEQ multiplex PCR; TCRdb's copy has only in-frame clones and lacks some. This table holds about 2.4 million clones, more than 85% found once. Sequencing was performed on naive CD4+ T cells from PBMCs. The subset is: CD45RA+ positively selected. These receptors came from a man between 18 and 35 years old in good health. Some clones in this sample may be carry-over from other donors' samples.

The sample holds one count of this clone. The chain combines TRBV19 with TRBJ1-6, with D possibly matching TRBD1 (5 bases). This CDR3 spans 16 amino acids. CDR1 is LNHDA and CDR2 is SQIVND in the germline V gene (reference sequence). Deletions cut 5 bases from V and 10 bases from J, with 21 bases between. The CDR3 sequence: CASSPSLGTGSSPLHF. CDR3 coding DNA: TGTGCCAGTAGTCCGTCACTCGGAACAGGAAGCTCACCCCTCCACTTT.

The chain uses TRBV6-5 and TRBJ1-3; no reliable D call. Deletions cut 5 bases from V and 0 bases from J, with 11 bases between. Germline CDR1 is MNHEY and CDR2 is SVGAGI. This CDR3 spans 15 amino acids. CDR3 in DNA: TGTGCCAGCAGTCCTCGGCCCAGCTCTGGAAACACCATATATTTT. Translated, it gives CASSPRPSSGNTIYF.

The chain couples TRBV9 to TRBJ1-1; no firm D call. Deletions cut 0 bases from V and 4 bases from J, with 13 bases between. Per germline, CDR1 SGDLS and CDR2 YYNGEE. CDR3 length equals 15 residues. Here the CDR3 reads CASSVGNSWGTEAFF. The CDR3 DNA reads TGTGCCAGCAGCGTAGGGAACAGCTGGGGCACTGAAGCTTTCTTT.

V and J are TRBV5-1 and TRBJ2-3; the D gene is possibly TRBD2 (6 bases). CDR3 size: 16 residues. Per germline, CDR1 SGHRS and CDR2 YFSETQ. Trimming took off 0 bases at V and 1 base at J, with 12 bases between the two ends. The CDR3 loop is CASSLGRGWGTDTQYF. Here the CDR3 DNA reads TGCGCCAGCAGCTTGGGGCGGGGTTGGGGCACAGATACGCAGTATTTT.

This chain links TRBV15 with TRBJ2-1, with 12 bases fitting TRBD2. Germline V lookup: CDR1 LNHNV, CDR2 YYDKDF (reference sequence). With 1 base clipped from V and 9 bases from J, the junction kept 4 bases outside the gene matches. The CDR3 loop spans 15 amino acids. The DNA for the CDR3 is TGTGCCACCAGCAGAGGACTAGCGGGAGACGGTGAGCAGTTCTTC. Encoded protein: CATSRGLAGDGEQFF.

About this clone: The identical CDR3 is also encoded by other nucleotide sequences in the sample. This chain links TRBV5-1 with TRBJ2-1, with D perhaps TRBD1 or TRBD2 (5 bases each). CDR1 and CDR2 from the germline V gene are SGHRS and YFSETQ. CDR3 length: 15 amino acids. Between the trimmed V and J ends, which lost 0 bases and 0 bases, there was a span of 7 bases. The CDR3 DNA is TGCGCCAGCAGCTTGGGGGGGAACTCCTACAATGAGCAGTTCTTC. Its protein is CASSLGGNSYNEQFF.

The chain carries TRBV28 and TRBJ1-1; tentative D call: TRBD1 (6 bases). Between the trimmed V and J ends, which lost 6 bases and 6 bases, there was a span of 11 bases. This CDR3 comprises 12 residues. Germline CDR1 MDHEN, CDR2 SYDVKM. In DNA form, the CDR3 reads TGTGCCAGCAGCCGGTCAGGGGCTGAAGCTTTCTTT. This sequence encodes CASSRSGAEAFF.

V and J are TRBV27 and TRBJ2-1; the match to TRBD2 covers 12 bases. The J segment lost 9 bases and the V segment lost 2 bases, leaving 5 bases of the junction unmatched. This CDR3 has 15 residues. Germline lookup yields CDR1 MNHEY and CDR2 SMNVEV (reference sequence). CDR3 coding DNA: TGTGCCAGCAGTTTACTAGCGGGAGGGCCTGGTGAGCAGTTCTTC. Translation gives CASSLLAGGPGEQFF.

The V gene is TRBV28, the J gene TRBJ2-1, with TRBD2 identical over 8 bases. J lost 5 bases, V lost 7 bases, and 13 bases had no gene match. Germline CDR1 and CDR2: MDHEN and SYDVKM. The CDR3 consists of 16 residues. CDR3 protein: CASTGGRLAGNNEQFF. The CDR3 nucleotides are TGTGCCAGCACGGGGGGCAGGCTAGCGGGTAACAATGAGCAGTTCTTC.

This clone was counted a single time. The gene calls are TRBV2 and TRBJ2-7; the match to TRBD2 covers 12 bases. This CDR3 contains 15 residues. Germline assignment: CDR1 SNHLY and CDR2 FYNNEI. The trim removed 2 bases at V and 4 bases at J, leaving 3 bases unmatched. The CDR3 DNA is TGTGCCAGCAGTGAACCGACTAGCGGGAGTTACGAGCAGTACTTC. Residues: CASSEPTSGSYEQYF.

CDR3 loop: CASRNITGGPLNTEAFF. Here the CDR3 DNA reads TGTGCCAGCAGAAATATAACAGGGGGCCCCTTGAACACTGAAGCTTTCTTT. The gene calls are TRBV5-4 and TRBJ1-1; 9 bases line up with TRBD1. This CDR3 comprises 17 residues. V shed 5 bases, J shed 0 bases, and the junction held 11 bases outside the gene matches. Germline loops: CDR1 SGHNT, CDR2 YYREEE (reference sequence).

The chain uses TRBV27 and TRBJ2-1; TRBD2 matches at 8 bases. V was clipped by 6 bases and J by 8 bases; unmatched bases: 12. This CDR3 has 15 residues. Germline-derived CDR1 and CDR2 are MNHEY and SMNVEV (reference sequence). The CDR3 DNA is TGTGCCAGCAGACTAGGACTAGCAATCTCACATGAGCAGTTCTTC. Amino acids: CASRLGLAISHEQFF.